A selection of T cell receptor beta chains follows, all from one sample in a study of brain metastases from non-small cell lung cancer. TCRdb's copy holds only in-frame clones and misses some; the assay was immunoSEQ multiplex PCR. Of 900 to 1,000 clones detected, 89% appear once; the ten largest clones hold roughly 6.7%. The specimen sequenced was primary lung tumor tissue. The receptors come from a donor aged 40 or over with non-small cell lung cancer. The CDR3 runs from the conserved cysteine through the conserved F or W. The D gene is left open where the match is weak. Rows may omit the clone size; those that give it use once, few, many or a size class.

J,D,size,V,CDR3,DNA
TRBJ1-1,.,once,TRBV18,CASFTGGNTEAFF,TGTGCCAGCTTTACAGGAGGGAACACTGAAGCTTTCTTT
TRBJ1-1,TRBD1,.,TRBV2,CASYRGEAFF,TGTGCCAGTTACAGGGGAGAAGCTTTCTTT
TRBJ1-6,.,.,TRBV3-1/TRBV3-2,CASSLPWATEGSPLHF,TGTGCCAGCAGCCTTCCTTGGGCCACGGAGGGTTCACCCCTCCACTTT
TRBJ2-1,.,.,TRBV2,CASRLASNEQFF,TGTGCCAGCAGGCTAGCGAGCAATGAGCAGTTCTTC
TRBJ1-6,.,.,TRBV7-9,CASSRSLGQNNSPLHF,TGTGCCAGCAGCAGATCATTAGGACAGAATAATTCACCCCTCCACTTT
TRBJ2-7,.,.,TRBV5-1,CASSARRGRENEQYF,TGCGCCAGCAGCGCCCGCCGGGGTCGAGAGAACGAGCAGTACTTC
TRBJ1-5,.,.,TRBV3-1/TRBV3-2,CASSWGRQNQPQHF,TGTGCCAGCAGCTGGGGGAGGCAGAATCAGCCCCAGCATTTT
TRBJ2-1,.,.,TRBV18,CASSPLGTDNEQFF,TGTGCCAGCTCACCATTAGGGACCGACAATGAGCAGTTCTTC
TRBJ2-1,.,once,TRBV21-1,CASSKEAHEQFF,TGTGCCAGCAGCAAAGAGGCCCATGAGCAGTTCTTC
TRBJ1-5,TRBD1,once,TRBV6-5,CASSLFDRANQPQHF,TGTGCCAGCAGTCTATTCGACAGGGCCAATCAGCCCCAGCATTTT
TRBJ2-7,TRBD1,.,TRBV5-6,CASSLGLDRVLHEQYF,TGTGCCAGCAGCCTTGGGTTGGACAGGGTGCTCCACGAGCAGTACTTC
TRBJ1-2,.,.,TRBV19,CASTRSRGDGYTF,TGTGCCAGTACCCGGAGTAGGGGCGATGGCTACACCTTC
TRBJ2-1,.,.,TRBV19,CASSIGGQDYNEQFF,TGTGCCAGTAGTATAGGAGGGCAGGATTACAATGAGCAGTTCTTC
TRBJ1-1,.,.,TRBV12-3/TRBV12-4,CASNFGYTEAFF,TGTGCCAGTAATTTCGGCTACACTGAAGCTTTCTTT
TRBJ1-1,.,.,TRBV3-1/TRBV3-2,CASSPPGMVAFF,TGTGCCAGCAGCCCCCCCGGTATGGTAGCTTTCTTT
TRBJ1-2,.,.,TRBV18,CASSPTGDNYGYTF,TGTGCCAGCTCACCTACAGGCGATAACTATGGCTACACCTTC